The 5 T cell receptor beta chains below were found in one sample sequenced in a study of radiation and T cells in renal cell carcinoma. TCRdb's copy holds only in-frame clones and misses some; the assay was immunoSEQ multiplex PCR. Among some 140,000 clones listed, 70% to 90% were seen once. The time point here: baseline pretreatment blood. Sample treatment: 15 Gy SBRT to primary tumor, nephrectomy 4 weeks later. The material was blood, obtained from a patient whose treatment included radiotherapy and nephrectomy. All receptors derive from a woman in her forties or fifties with renal cell carcinoma.

The gene calls are TRBV6-6 and TRBJ1-4, with a possible D match to TRBD1 (5 bases). Trimming shortened V by 8 bases and J by 5 bases, and 15 bases separated the two germline ends. Germline V gene lookup returns CDR1 MNHNY and CDR2 SVGAGI (reference sequence). The CDR3 covers 14 residues. The CDR3 spells CASRRQPQNEKLFF. CDR3 in DNA: TGTGCCAGCCGTAGACAGCCACAGAATGAAAAACTGTTTTTT.

V is TRBV18 and J is TRBJ2-2; 8 bases are shared with TRBD1. From germline, CDR1 is KGHSH and CDR2 LQKENI. Unmatched junction bases numbered 5, after V lost 2 bases and J lost 6 bases. CDR3 length equals 15 residues. CDR3 sequence (DNA): TGTGCCAGCTCACCATTAGGACAGGGCTCCGGGGAGCTGTTTTTT. Residues: CASSPLGQGSGELFF.

This clone has only one observation. This sample also contains other DNA sequences that code for the same CDR3. This chain connects TRBV5-1 to TRBJ2-1; D ambiguous. The CDR3 has 15 residues. The ends were cut back, 1 base at V and 1 base at J, with 9 bases in the middle. CDR1 and CDR2 (germline): SGHRS, YFSETQ. CDR3 loop: CASSLSLQSYNEQFF. DNA for the CDR3: TGCGCCAGCAGCTTGTCACTTCAATCCTACAATGAGCAGTTCTTC.

This clone has only a few counts. This chain connects TRBV5-5 to TRBJ2-6; the D gene is possibly TRBD1 (5 bases). The CDR3 is 15 residues long. Trimming pared 4 bases from V and 3 bases from J, leaving 11 bases between. Germline-derived CDR1 and CDR2 are SGHKS and YYEKEE (reference sequence). The CDR3 here is CASSPFRVGANVLTF. As DNA, the CDR3 is TGTGCCAGCAGCCCCTTCAGGGTTGGGGCCAACGTCCTGACTTTC.

A remark on this clone: The sample carries other DNA sequences with the same CDR3. The J gene is TRBJ1-3, the V gene TRBV6-5, with unresolved D. Trimming took 3 bases from V and 1 from J, leaving 4 bases between them. This CDR3 has 13 amino acids. Germline values: CDR1 MNHEY, CDR2 SVGAGI. CDR3 sequence reads: CASSYISGNTIYF. The DNA of the CDR3 is TGTGCCAGCAGTTATATTTCTGGAAACACCATATATTTT.